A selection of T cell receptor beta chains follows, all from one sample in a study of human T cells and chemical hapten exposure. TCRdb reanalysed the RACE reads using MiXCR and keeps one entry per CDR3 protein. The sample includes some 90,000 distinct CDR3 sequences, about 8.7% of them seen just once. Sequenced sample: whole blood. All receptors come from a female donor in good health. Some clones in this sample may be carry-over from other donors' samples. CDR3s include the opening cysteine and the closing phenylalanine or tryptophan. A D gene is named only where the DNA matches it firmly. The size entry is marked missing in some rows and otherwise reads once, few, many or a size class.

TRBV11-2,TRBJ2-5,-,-,CASSLSGLETQYF,TGTGCCAGCAGCTTAAGTGGTCTGGAGACCCAGTACTTC
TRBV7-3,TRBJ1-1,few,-,CASSLTITGSRAFF,TGTGCCAGCAGCTTAACAATTACGGGCTCGCGAGCTTTCTTT
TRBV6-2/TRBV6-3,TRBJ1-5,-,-,CASTHGGDSNQPQHF,TGTGCCAGCACCCACGGGGGGGATAGCAATCAGCCCCAGCATTTT
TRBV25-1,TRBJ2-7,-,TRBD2,CASTPSGGYEQYF,TGTGCCAGCACCCCCTCGGGGGGCTACGAGCAGTACTTC
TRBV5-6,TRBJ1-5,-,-,CASSDSGLGLGHDQPQHF,TGTGCCAGCAGCGATTCAGGCTTAGGGTTGGGCCACGATCAGCCCCAGCATTTT
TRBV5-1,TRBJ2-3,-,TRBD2,CASSSGLAGADTQYF,TGCGCCAGCAGCTCGGGACTAGCGGGAGCAGATACGCAGTATTTT
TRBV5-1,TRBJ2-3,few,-,CASSSRLARADTQYF,TGCGCCAGCAGCTCCCGTCTAGCGAGGGCAGATACGCAGTATTTT
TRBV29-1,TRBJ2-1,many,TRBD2,CSVPGLADPSWSNEQFF,TGCAGCGTACCGGGACTAGCGGACCCCAGCTGGAGCAATGAGCAGTTCTTC
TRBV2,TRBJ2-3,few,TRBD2,CASSGASGTDTDTQYF,TGTGCCAGCAGTGGGGCTAGCGGGACTGACACAGATACGCAGTATTTT
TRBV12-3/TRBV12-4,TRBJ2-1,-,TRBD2,CASSFILAGEKGAEQFF,TGTGCCAGCAGTTTCATACTAGCGGGAGAGAAGGGAGCTGAGCAGTTCTTC
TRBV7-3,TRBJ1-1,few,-,CASTTGLGTEAFF,TGTGCCAGCACCACAGGGTTGGGGACTGAAGCTTTCTTT
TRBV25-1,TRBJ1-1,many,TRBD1,CASRDRATEAFF,TGTGCCAGCAGGGACAGGGCCACTGAAGCTTTCTTT
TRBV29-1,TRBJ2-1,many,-,CSVEYPEGETNNEQFF,TGCAGCGTTGAATATCCGGAGGGGGAGACTAACAATGAGCAGTTCTTC
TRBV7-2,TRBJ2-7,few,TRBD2,CASSPDRLAGVVEEQYF,TGTGCCAGCAGCCCGGACCGACTAGCGGGGGTGGTCGAGGAGCAGTACTTC
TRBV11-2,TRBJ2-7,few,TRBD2,CASSRLAGAGYEQYF,TGTGCCAGCAGCCGACTAGCGGGAGCCGGCTACGAGCAGTACTTC
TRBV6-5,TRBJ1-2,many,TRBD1,CASSCMDRLSYTF,TGTGCCAGCAGTTGCATGGACAGGTTGTCCTACACCTTC
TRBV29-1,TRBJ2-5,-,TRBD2,CSSSGGKETQYF,TGCAGCTCTAGCGGAGGAAAAGAGACCCAGTACTTC
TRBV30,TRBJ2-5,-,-,CAWSVAGARETQYF,TGTGCCTGGAGTGTGGCGGGGGCTAGAGAGACCCAGTACTTC
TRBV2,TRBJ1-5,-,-,CASSRDNQPQHF,TGTGCCAGCAGCAGGGACAATCAGCCCCAGCATTTT
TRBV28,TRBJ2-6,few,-,CASSFSGSRGSSGANVLTF,TGTGCCAGCAGTTTTTCGGGCTCACGGGGGAGCTCTGGGGCCAACGTCCTGACTTTC
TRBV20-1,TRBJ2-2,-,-,CSARGSLNTGELFF,TGCAGTGCTAGAGGCTCGCTGAACACCGGGGAGCTGTTTTTT
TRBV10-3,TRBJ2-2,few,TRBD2,CAARTSNPELFF,TGTGCCGCCCGGACTAGCAATCCGGAGCTGTTTTTT
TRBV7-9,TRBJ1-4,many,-,CASSWGARATNEKLFF,TGTGCCAGCAGCTGGGGGGCCCGTGCAACTAATGAAAAACTGTTTTTT
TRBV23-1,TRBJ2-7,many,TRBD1,CASGPRTGPHEQYF,TGCGCCAGCGGGCCAAGGACAGGGCCCCACGAGCAGTACTTC
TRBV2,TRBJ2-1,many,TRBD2,CASSLRAGGSYNEQFF,TGTGCCAGCAGCCTGCGAGCGGGAGGGTCCTACAATGAGCAGTTCTTC
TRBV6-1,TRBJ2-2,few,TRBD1,CASRTGAWTGELFF,TGTGCCAGCAGGACAGGGGCGTGGACCGGGGAGCTGTTTTTT
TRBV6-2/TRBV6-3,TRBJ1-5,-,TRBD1,CASRTGGNQPQHF,TGTGCCAGCCGGACAGGGGGCAATCAGCCCCAGCATTTT
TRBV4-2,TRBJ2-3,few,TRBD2,CASSQDGRATDTQYF,TGTGCCAGCAGCCAAGATGGGAGGGCCACAGATACGCAGTATTTT
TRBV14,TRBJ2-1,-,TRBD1,CASSQLPGQGIDEQFF,TGTGCCAGCAGCCAATTACCGGGACAGGGGATCGATGAGCAGTTCTTC
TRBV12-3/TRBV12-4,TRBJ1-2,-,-,CASSAPGQVPNYGYTF,TGTGCCAGCAGTGCGCCGGGACAAGTCCCAAACTATGGCTACACCTTC
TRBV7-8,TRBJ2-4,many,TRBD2,CASSVGLAGEMVNIQYF,TGTGCCAGCAGCGTCGGACTAGCGGGAGAGATGGTAAACATTCAGTACTTC
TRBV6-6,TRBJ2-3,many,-,CASSPGIYTSTDTQYF,TGTGCCAGCAGCCCCGGCATTTACACTAGCACAGATACGCAGTATTTT
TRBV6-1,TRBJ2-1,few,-,CASSERLYNEQFF,TGTGCCAGCAGTGAACGTCTTTACAATGAGCAGTTCTTC
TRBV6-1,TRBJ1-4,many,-,CASSDVAEGNEKLFF,TGTGCCAGCAGTGACGTCGCAGAGGGTAATGAAAAACTGTTTTTT
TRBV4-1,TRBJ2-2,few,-,CASSPPIGELFF,TGCGCCAGCAGCCCCCCCATCGGGGAGCTGTTTTTT
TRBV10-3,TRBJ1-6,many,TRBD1,CAISEVPGQGSPLHF,TGTGCCATCAGTGAAGTGCCGGGACAGGGATCACCCCTCCACTTT
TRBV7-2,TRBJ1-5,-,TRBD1,CASSSDREQPQHF,TGTGCCAGCAGCTCCGACAGGGAACAGCCCCAGCATTTT
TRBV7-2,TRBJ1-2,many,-,CASSFNGPYYGYTF,TGTGCCAGCAGCTTCAACGGTCCCTACTATGGCTACACCTTC
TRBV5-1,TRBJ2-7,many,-,CASSSDPFKGYEQYF,TGCGCCAGCAGCTCCGACCCTTTCAAGGGCTACGAGCAGTACTTC
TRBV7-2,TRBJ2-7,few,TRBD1,CASSSDRVWEQYF,TGTGCCAGCAGCTCGGACAGGGTCTGGGAGCAGTACTTC
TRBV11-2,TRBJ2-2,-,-,CASSLGDGSPAGELFF,TGTGCCAGCAGCTTAGGGGACGGGAGTCCCGCCGGGGAGCTGTTTTTT